This TCR beta chain was identified in a study of cytomegalovirus exposure and HLA in healthy donors. This CDR3 is built from 20 residues. Primers for the PCR totalled 60 Vbeta and 13 Jbeta. Measured with immunoSEQ multiplex PCR; TCRdb has only the in-frame clones, and not every one. The sample contains more than 150,000 clones, 70% to 90% of which appear only once. Study conclusions and caveats: Generally TCR sequences proved uncommon, though certain public TCRs appeared in numerous donors.

On this clone: Its antigen is unknown.

The TCR sequence derives from a woman between 18 and 29 years old in good health and CMV-seronegative. The sample was PBMCs. V gene TRBV1 combines with J gene TRBJ2-5; TRBD2 is the table's D call and was not checked against the DNA. TRBV1 is annotated as a pseudogene. The CDR3 nucleotides read TGCACCAGCAGCCAAGTGGGGACTAGCGGGAGGAACCGGTACCAAGAGACCCAGTACTTC. Its translation: CTSSQVGTSGRNRYQETQYF.